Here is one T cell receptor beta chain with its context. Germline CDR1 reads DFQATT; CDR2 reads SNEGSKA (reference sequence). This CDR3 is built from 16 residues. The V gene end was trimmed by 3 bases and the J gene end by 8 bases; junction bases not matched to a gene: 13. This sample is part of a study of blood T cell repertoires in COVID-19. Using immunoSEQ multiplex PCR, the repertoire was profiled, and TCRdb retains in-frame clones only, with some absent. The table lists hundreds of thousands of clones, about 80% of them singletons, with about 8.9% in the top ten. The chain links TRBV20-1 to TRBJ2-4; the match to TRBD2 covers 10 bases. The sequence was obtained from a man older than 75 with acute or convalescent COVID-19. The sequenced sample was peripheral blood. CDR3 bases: TGCAGTGCTAGTAATGGAGCGGGAGGGCCTAGAGACATTCAGTACTTC. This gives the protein CSASNGAGGPRDIQYF.